These 24 T cell receptor beta chains originate from one sample sequenced in a study of shared clonotypes between healthy human individuals. Assay used: immunoSEQ multiplex PCR; TCRdb lists only in-frame clones, some missing. The data hold about 2 million clones, with 95% observed a single time. Material: naive CD4+ T cells sorted from blood. Subset of the sample: CD45RA+ positively selected. These TCRs come from a man in his late teens or twenties in good health.

V gene TRBV7-9 combines with J gene TRBJ1-6, with 9 bases fitting TRBD1. The CDR3 runs to 15 residues. Unmatched junction bases numbered 6, after V lost 5 bases and J lost 7 bases. Germline V gene data show CDR1 as SEHNR and CDR2 as FQNEAQ (reference sequence). The chain's CDR3 is CASSPRTGENSPLHF. CDR3 nucleotides: TGTGCCAGCAGCCCCCGGACAGGGGAGAATTCACCCCTCCACTTT.

This chain uses TRBV28 with TRBJ2-1; 10 nucleotides line up with TRBD2. After removal of 0 bases from V and 5 bases from J, the junction contained 4 bases not matched to a gene. Germline-derived CDR1 and CDR2 are MDHEN and SYDVKM. The CDR3 covers 16 residues. The CDR3 is CASSLWASGSNNEQFF. CDR3 sequence (DNA): TGTGCCAGCAGTTTATGGGCTAGCGGGAGCAACAATGAGCAGTTCTTC.

DNA for the CDR3: TGTGCCAGCAGCCAACTTAGATCCACCGGGGAGCTGTTTTTT. It yields the protein CASSQLRSTGELFF. The chain uses TRBV7-2 and TRBJ2-2, with no clear D. From germline, CDR1 is SGHTA and CDR2 FQGNSA. The CDR3 runs 14 residues. Trimming removed 5 bases at V and 4 bases at J, with 11 bases between.

The V call is TRBV7-9, the J call TRBJ1-1; D not certain. Germline V gene sequence: CDR1 SEHNR, CDR2 FQNEAQ (reference sequence). The CDR3 is 13 residues long. Trimming removed 5 bases from V and 6 bases from J, with 13 bases in between. The CDR3 spells CASSPMSRAEAFF. The CDR3 DNA reads TGTGCCAGCAGCCCCATGTCTCGGGCTGAAGCTTTCTTT.

The V gene is TRBV7-9, the J gene TRBJ1-1; 12 positions match TRBD1. Germline assignment: CDR1 SEHNR and CDR2 FQNEAQ (reference sequence). This CDR3 is built from 14 residues. The junction had 4 bases not matched to a gene; V was cut back by 5 bases and J by 6 bases. This CDR3 reads CASSVGQGASEAFF. CDR3 nucleotides: TGTGCCAGCAGCGTGGGACAGGGGGCCTCTGAAGCTTTCTTT.

With regard to this clone: This same CDR3 is encoded by further DNA sequences in the sample. The rearrangement links TRBV18 to TRBJ2-1, with TRBD2 as a possible D gene (5 bases). Germline CDR1 KGHSH, CDR2 LQKENI. CDR3 length equals 11 residues. The ends were cut back, 6 bases at V and 8 bases at J, with 8 bases in the middle. The CDR3 loop is CASSPRDEQFF. As DNA, the CDR3 is TGTGCCAGCTCCCCGAGGGATGAGCAGTTCTTC.

This clone was detected only once. The chain is built from TRBV30 and TRBJ2-5; 8 nucleotides line up with TRBD2. The length of the CDR3 is 12 residues. CDR1 is GTSNPN and CDR2 is SVGIG in the germline V gene (reference sequence). After removal of 7 bases from V and 1 base from J, the junction contained 2 bases not matched to a gene. The DNA for the CDR3 is TGTGCCTTTAGCGGGGCCCAAGAGACCCAGTACTTC. This translates into CAFSGAQETQYF.

The chain is built from TRBV30 and TRBJ1-1, with D unclear. The CDR3 is 13 amino acids. CDR1 and CDR2 (germline): GTSNPN, SVGIG (reference sequence). V was shortened by 4 bases and J by 5 bases, with 14 bases between the two germline ends. The CDR3 loop reads CAWKRTGTTEAFF. Here the CDR3 DNA reads TGTGCCTGGAAACGGACTGGAACTACTGAAGCTTTCTTT.

The V call is TRBV28, the J call TRBJ2-7; tentative D call: TRBD2 (7 bases). V was clipped by 5 bases and J by 2 bases, with 13 bases between them. The germline V gene encodes CDR1 MDHEN and CDR2 SYDVKM. The CDR3 totals 14 residues. The CDR3 spells CASSGGGGPYEQYF. In DNA form, the CDR3 reads TGTGCCAGCAGTGGGGGGGGCGGCCCCTACGAGCAGTACTTC.

The chain employs TRBV5-4 and TRBJ1-1, with TRBD1 matching 9 bases. V was pared by 4 bases and J by 1 base, with 8 bases of the junction left unmatched. The germline V gene encodes CDR1 SGHNT and CDR2 YYREEE (reference sequence). This CDR3 is built from 16 residues. CDR3 nucleotides: TGTGCCAGCAGCGCCGGGACAGGGAAGGGGAACACTGAAGCTTTCTTT. Encoded protein: CASSAGTGKGNTEAFF.

The CDR3 spells CASSDFSKSSYEQYF. The DNA for the CDR3 is TGCGCCAGCAGTGACTTCTCGAAGAGCTCCTACGAGCAGTACTTC. The V gene is TRBV10-1, the J gene TRBJ2-7; D gene ambiguous. The CDR3 spans 15 residues. Per the germline V gene, CDR1 is WNHNN and CDR2 is SYGVQD (reference sequence). With 3 bases removed from V and 0 bases from J, the gap between germline ends came to 12 bases.

J is TRBJ2-3 and V is TRBV28; 15 bases are a match to TRBD2. Trimming cost V 6 bases and J 10 bases; bases outside gene matches: 11. The CDR3 extends over 16 amino acids. In germline, CDR1 is MDHEN, CDR2 SYDVKM. CDR3 loop: CASRTGTSGGRRAQYF. The CDR3 bases are TGTGCCAGCAGAACCGGGACTAGCGGGGGGCGCCGTGCGCAGTATTTT.

This chain joins TRBV5-6 and TRBJ2-7, with 8 positions matching TRBD1. Germline V gene sequence: CDR1 SGHDT, CDR2 YYEEEE. The V segment lost 6 bases and the J segment 3 bases; nucleotides outside the gene matches: 11. The CDR3 has 15 amino acids. The CDR3 here is CASNRRGQAFYEQYF. CDR3 nucleotides: TGTGCCAGCAACAGACGGGGACAGGCGTTCTACGAGCAGTACTTC. Based on the CDR3 plus reference TRBV5-6 and TRBJ2-7, the full variable domain is DAGVTQSPTHLIKTRGQQVTLRCSPKSGHDTVSWYQQALGQGPQFIFQYYEEEERQRGNFPDRFSGHQFPNYSSELNVNALLLGDSALYLCASNRRGQAFYEQYFGPGTRLTVT.

A remark on this clone: The identical CDR3 is also encoded by other nucleotide sequences in the sample. The rearrangement links TRBV11-2 to TRBJ1-1; D gene uncertain. Germline CDR1 and CDR2: SGHAT and FQNNGV. Between the trimmed V and J ends, which lost 0 bases and 0 bases, there was a span of 2 bases. The CDR3 length is 13 residues. The CDR3 region is CASSLDLNTEAFF. For the CDR3, the DNA is TGTGCCAGCAGCTTAGACTTGAACACTGAAGCTTTCTTT.

This clone appeared once. The V call is TRBV11-2, the J call TRBJ2-3; TRBD1 might be the D (6 bases). Per germline, CDR1 SGHAT and CDR2 FQNNGV. V was shortened by 1 base and J by 7 bases, with 15 bases between the two germline ends. The CDR3 contains 15 residues. In DNA, the CDR3 is TGTGCCAGCAGCTTAGGGGGGCTTCGTGGGAATACGCAGTATTTT. This translates into CASSLGGLRGNTQYF.

The chain links TRBV7-2 to TRBJ2-5; the match to TRBD1 covers 10 bases. This CDR3 contains 15 residues. The germline CDR1 and CDR2 sequences are SGHTA and FQGNSA. The V gene end was trimmed by 5 bases and the J gene end by 6 bases; junction bases not matched to a gene: 9. The CDR3 loop reads CASSPRDRGAKTQYF. CDR3 DNA sequence: TGTGCCAGCAGCCCCAGGGACAGGGGAGCGAAGACCCAGTACTTC.

The chain is built from TRBV5-4 and TRBJ1-1, with unresolved D. Germline values: CDR1 SGHNT, CDR2 YYREEE (reference sequence). The V end was cut by 5 bases, the J end by 1 base, with 12 bases between. This CDR3 region has 14 residues. In DNA form, the CDR3 reads TGTGCCAGCAGGCCGACTTCTACGAACACTGAAGCTTTCTTT. It translates to CASRPTSTNTEAFF.

The V call is TRBV2, the J call TRBJ2-1; 7 nucleotides line up with TRBD1. Germline trimming cut 4 bases from V and 12 bases from J; bases unmatched to any gene: 6. Germline V CDR1 and CDR2: SNHLY, FYNNEI. The CDR3 length is 12 residues. The chain's CDR3 is CASSVGGIWQFF. In DNA form, the CDR3 reads TGTGCCAGCAGTGTAGGGGGCATTTGGCAGTTCTTC.

The chain carries TRBV6-6 and TRBJ2-1, with a tentative D call TRBD2 (5 bases). The V gene lost 0 bases and the J gene lost 2 bases, with 8 bases spanning the gap. The CDR3 has 15 residues. Germline assignment: CDR1 MNHNY and CDR2 SVGAGI (reference sequence). The CDR3 coding sequence is TGTGCCAGCAGTTACTCAGGGAGCACCTACAATGAGCAGTTCTTC. Its translation: CASSYSGSTYNEQFF.

This chain uses TRBV20-1 with TRBJ1-4; D call uncertain. Germline V gene sequence: CDR1 DFQATT, CDR2 SNEGSKA (reference sequence). The CDR3 covers 10 residues. V was shortened by 7 bases and J by 5 bases, with 5 bases between the two germline ends. Here the CDR3 DNA reads TGCAGTGTAGAAAATGAAAAACTGTTTTTT. This codes for CSVENEKLFF.

The chain joins TRBV19 to TRBJ1-6; possibly TRBD1 for D (6 bases). Between the trimmed V and J ends, which lost 6 bases and 8 bases, there was a span of 11 bases. The CDR3 has 13 residues. Germline CDR1 and CDR2: LNHDA and SQIVND (reference sequence). The CDR3 spells CASRLHRDSPLHF. For the CDR3, the DNA is TGTGCCAGTAGGCTTCACAGGGATTCACCCCTCCACTTT.

This sequence joins TRBV11-2 and TRBJ2-7; D is ambiguous. The CDR3 sequence is 14 residues long. Germline lookup yields CDR1 SGHAT and CDR2 FQNNGV. The V and J ends lost 0 bases and 1 base respectively, with 7 bases between them. CDR3 DNA sequence: TGTGCCAGCAGCTTAGAAGTCAGATCCTACGAGCAGTACTTC. Its translation: CASSLEVRSYEQYF.

The rearrangement joins TRBV28 to TRBJ2-7; 8 positions agree with TRBD1. The CDR3 has 15 residues. The germline gives CDR1 MDHEN, CDR2 SYDVKM. V dropped 6 bases and J dropped 1; count of bases not matched to a gene: 8. The chain's CDR3 is CASSGQGSGSYEQYF. CDR3 in DNA: TGTGCCAGCAGCGGACAGGGAAGTGGATCCTACGAGCAGTACTTC.

The rearrangement links TRBV7-8 to TRBJ2-7, with TRBD2 matching 9 bases. The V and J ends lost 3 bases and 7 bases, in that order; junction bases with no gene match: 7. CDR3 length: 14 residues. Germline V gene sequence: CDR1 SGHVS, CDR2 FQNEAQ. CDR3 coding DNA: TGTGCCAGCAGCTTTAGCGGGAGTGGGTGGGAGCAGTACTTC. This codes for CASSFSGSGWEQYF.